Here is one T cell receptor (beta chain) with its context. V shed 0 bases and J shed 6 bases, with 22 bases lying between them. Germline CDR1 and CDR2: LNHDA and SQIVND (reference sequence). The CDR3 sequence is 18 residues long. Sequencing was performed with immunoSEQ multiplex PCR; in TCRdb, only in-frame clones are kept and a portion is missing. The sample holds 89,000 or so clones, 91% seen once. This entry belongs to a study of OX40 agonist ivuxolimab in advanced cancers. Study at large: The patients' treatment was ivuxolimab, an agonistic anti-OX40 (CD134) antibody. Six ivuxolimab dose levels, 0.01 to 10 mg/kg, were given intravenously every 2 weeks.

The rearrangement uses TRBV19 and TRBJ2-3; no definite D call. The sequence derives from an adult with an advanced solid tumor such as melanoma, head and neck, liver or kidney cancer. Here the sequenced sample was CD4+ or CD8+ T cells sorted from blood, taken in a trial of the OX40 agonist ivuxolimab. In DNA, the CDR3 is TGTGCCAGTAGTATAGATCTATTAGCCGGAGAGTCGTGGGATACGCAGTATTTT. Amino acids: CASSIDLLAGESWDTQYF.